This T cell receptor (beta chain) stems from a study of cytomegalovirus exposure and HLA in healthy donors. Study-wide context: One earlier analysis, a look at approximately 190 million T cells, found more than 100 million unique TCR beta sequences.

A note on this clone: The target antigen is unknown.

Primers: 60 Vbeta forward and 13 Jbeta reverse. Sequencing was performed with immunoSEQ multiplex PCR; in TCRdb, only in-frame clones are kept and a portion is missing. This sample yields around 140,000 clones, of which approximately 84% are seen a single time; less than 2% belongs to the top ten. Study-wide results and limits: Among immune exposure information, only CMV serostatus was available. A few CMV-associated chains were confirmed in vitro to be specific for CMV antigens. Some TCR beta chains (164 of them) were listed as cytomegalovirus-associated.

Germline V lookup: CDR1 LGHNA, CDR2 YNFKEQ. CDR3 length equals 15 residues. V was trimmed by 5 bases and J by 4 bases, leaving 18 bases between them. The V gene is TRBV4-2, the J gene TRBJ2-7; D might be TRBD1 (6 bases). This sequence was found in a woman aged 40-49 years in good health and CMV-seronegative. The sequencing sample was made of PBMCs. CDR3 protein: CASSGPGQGLYEQYF. Here the CDR3 DNA reads TGTGCCAGCAGCGGACCGGGACAAGGTTTATACGAGCAGTACTTC.